The source of this T cell receptor (beta chain) is a study of beta chain features in type 1 diabetes. Every bit of the isolated RNA underwent reverse transcription, so sequencing read expressed TCRB transcripts. TCRdb's copy holds only in-frame clones and misses some; the assay was immunoSEQ multiplex PCR. This sample yields 120,000 or so clones, of which roughly 17% are seen a single time; 2% to 3% belongs to the top ten. Turning to this clone: The antigen remains unidentified.

V lost 0 bases to trimming and J lost 7 bases; unmatched junction nucleotides: 6. The CDR3 consists of 15 residues. Germline V gives CDR1 GTSNPN, CDR2 SVGIG (reference sequence). General study points: Patients with Type 1 diabetes showed moderately but significantly shorter TCRB CDR3s in all four CD4+ subsets.

The receptor was derived from a man between 18 and 35 years old with type 1 diabetes. This rearrangement joins TRBV30 to TRBJ2-1; 10 bases fit TRBD2. Sequenced: central memory CD4+ T cells from blood. CDR3 nucleotide sequence: TGTGCCTGGAGTGTAGGCGGGACTAGCGCGAATGAGCAGTTCTTC. As protein: CAWSVGGTSANEQFF.